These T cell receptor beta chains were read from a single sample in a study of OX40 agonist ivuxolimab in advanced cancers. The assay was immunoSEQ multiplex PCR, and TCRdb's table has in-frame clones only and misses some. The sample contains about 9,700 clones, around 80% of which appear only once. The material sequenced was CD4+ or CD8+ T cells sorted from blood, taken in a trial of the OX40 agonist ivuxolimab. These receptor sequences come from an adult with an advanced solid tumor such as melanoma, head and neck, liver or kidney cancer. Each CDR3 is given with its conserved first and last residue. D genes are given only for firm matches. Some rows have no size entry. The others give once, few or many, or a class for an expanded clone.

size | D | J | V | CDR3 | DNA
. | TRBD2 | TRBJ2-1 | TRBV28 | CASRPPGLAGGNEQFF | TGTGCCAGCAGACCACCGGGACTAGCGGGGGGGAATGAGCAGTTCTTC
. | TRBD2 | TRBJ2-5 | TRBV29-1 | CSVEDGEREAQETQYF | TGCAGCGTTGAAGACGGGGAGCGGGAGGCCCAAGAGACCCAGTACTTC
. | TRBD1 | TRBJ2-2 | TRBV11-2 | CASSVGFGTGGGTGELFF | TGTGCCAGCAGCGTTGGTTTCGGGACAGGGGGAGGCACCGGGGAGCTGTTTTTT
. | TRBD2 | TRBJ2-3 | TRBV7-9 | CASSLSGRVDTQYF | TGTGCCAGCAGCCTTAGCGGGAGGGTAGATACGCAGTATTTT
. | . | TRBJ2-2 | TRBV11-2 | CASSPQGENTGELFF | TGTGCCAGCAGCCCACAGGGAGAAAACACCGGGGAGCTGTTTTTT
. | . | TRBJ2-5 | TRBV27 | CASSLGVRRVQETQYF | TGTGCCAGCAGTTTGGGGGTGCGGAGGGTACAAGAGACCCAGTACTTC
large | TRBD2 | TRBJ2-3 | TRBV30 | CAWSGIAGFTDTQYF | TGTGCCTGGAGTGGGATAGCGGGCTTCACAGATACGCAGTATTTT
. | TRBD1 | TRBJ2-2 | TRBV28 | CARSLPTGTGGRAGRVCGELFF | TGTGCCCGCAGTTTACCTACCGGGACAGGGGGCCGGGCGGGGAGGGTGTGCGGGGAGCTGTTTTTT
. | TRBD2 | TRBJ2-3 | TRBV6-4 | CASSRRAGEEDTQYF | TGTGCCAGCAGCCGAAGAGCGGGAGAGGAAGATACGCAGTATTTT
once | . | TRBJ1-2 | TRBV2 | CASSVDSLGLNYGYTF | TGTGCCAGCAGTGTGGATTCTCTTGGACTGAACTATGGCTACACCTTC
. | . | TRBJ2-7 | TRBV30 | CAWSPGSHEQYF | TGTGCCTGGAGCCCGGGATCCCACGAGCAGTACTTC
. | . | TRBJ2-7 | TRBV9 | CASSPADWPYEQYF | TGTGCCAGCAGCCCAGCCGATTGGCCCTACGAGCAGTACTTC
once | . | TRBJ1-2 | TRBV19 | CASSMAPGDGYTF | TGTGCCAGTAGTATGGCCCCCGGGGATGGCTACACCTTC
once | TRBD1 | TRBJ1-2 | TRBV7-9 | CASSIGQAVSFYGYTF | TGTGCCAGCAGCATCGGACAGGCCGTCTCTTTCTATGGCTACACCTTC
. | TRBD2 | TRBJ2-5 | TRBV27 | CASSPGLAGETQYF | TGTGCCAGCAGCCCGGGACTAGCGGGGGAGACCCAGTACTTC
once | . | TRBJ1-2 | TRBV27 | CASGQGGLHYGYTF | TGTGCCAGCGGCCAAGGGGGTCTGCATTATGGCTACACCTTC
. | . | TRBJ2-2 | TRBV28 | CASSLADTGELFF | TGTGCCAGCAGTCTAGCCGACACCGGGGAGCTGTTTTTT
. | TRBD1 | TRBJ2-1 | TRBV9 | CASSTGGNDNEQFF | TGTGCCAGCAGCACAGGGGGCAATGACAATGAGCAGTTCTTC
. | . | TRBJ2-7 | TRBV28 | CASSPDYPRYF | TGTGCCAGCAGCCCTGACTACCCTCGCTACTTC
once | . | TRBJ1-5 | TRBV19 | CASSIVGGAGTSNQPQHF | TGTGCCAGTAGTATAGTTGGGGGGGCTGGTACGAGCAATCAGCCCCAGCATTTT
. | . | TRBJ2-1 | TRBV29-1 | CSVELSGYSSYNEQFF | TGCAGCGTTGAGCTGTCGGGGTACAGCTCCTACAATGAGCAGTTCTTC
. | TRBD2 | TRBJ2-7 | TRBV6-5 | CASSYVAGVYEQYF | TGTGCCAGCAGTTACGTGGCGGGAGTTTACGAGCAGTACTTC
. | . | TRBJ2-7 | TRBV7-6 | CASSLGGGIPLEQYF | TGTGCCAGCAGCTTAGGTGGCGGGATCCCTCTCGAGCAGTACTTC
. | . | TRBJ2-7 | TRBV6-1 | CASRVPGRPTGEQYF | TGTGCCAGCAGGGTACCGGGACGACCTACGGGGGAGCAGTACTTC
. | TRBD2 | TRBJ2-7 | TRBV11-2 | CASSLDWGGRQADEQYF | TGTGCCAGCAGCTTAGATTGGGGCGGGAGACAAGCCGACGAGCAGTACTTC
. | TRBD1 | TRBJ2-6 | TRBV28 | CASSRTGFGANVLTF | TGTGCCAGCAGCCGGACAGGGTTCGGGGCCAACGTCCTGACTTTC
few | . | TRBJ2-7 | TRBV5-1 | CASSLARSAPREQYF | TGCGCCAGCAGCTTGGCCAGGTCTGCCCCTAGGGAGCAGTACTTC
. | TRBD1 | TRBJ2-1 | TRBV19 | CASSTDLPGQGYNEQFF | TGTGCCAGTAGTACCGACCTTCCGGGACAGGGCTACAATGAGCAGTTCTTC
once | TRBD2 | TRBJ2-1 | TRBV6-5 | CASSVREAYNEQFF | TGTGCCAGCAGCGTCCGGGAGGCCTACAATGAGCAGTTCTTC
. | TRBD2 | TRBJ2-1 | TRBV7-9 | CASSSTSGSRYNEQFF | TGTGCCAGCAGCTCGACTAGCGGGAGTCGATACAATGAGCAGTTCTTC
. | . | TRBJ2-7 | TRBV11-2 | CASSLGQSYEQYF | TGTGCCAGCAGCTTAGGCCAGTCCTACGAGCAGTACTTC
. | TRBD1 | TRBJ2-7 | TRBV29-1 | CSARGGDRSYEQYF | TGCAGCGCGAGAGGTGGGGACAGATCCTACGAGCAGTACTTC
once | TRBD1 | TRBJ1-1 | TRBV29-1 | CSVGTGAEGAFF | TGCAGCGTTGGGACAGGGGCCGAGGGGGCTTTCTTT
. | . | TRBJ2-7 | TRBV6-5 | CASSSLKGHEQYF | TGTGCCAGCAGTTCGCTTAAGGGCCACGAGCAGTACTTC
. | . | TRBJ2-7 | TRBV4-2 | CASSPEGYEQYF | TGTGCCAGCAGCCCGGAGGGGTATGAGCAGTACTTC
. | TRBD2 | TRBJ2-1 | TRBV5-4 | CASSPTSGFEQFF | TGTGCCAGCAGCCCGACTAGCGGGTTCGAGCAGTTCTTC
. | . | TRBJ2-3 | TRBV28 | CASSSMERDTQYF | TGTGCCAGCAGTTCTATGGAGCGAGATACGCAGTATTTT
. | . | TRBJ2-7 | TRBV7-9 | CASSFPRDGRPYEQYF | TGTGCCAGCAGCTTCCCGAGGGACGGGAGACCCTACGAGCAGTACTTC
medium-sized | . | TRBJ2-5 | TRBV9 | CASSVDGRQKVTQYF | TGTGCCAGCAGCGTAGATGGCAGACAGAAGGTGACCCAGTACTTC
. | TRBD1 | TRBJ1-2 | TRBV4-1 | CASSQRDRGHSDYGYTF | TGCGCCAGCAGCCAACGGGACAGGGGGCATTCAGACTATGGCTACACCTTC
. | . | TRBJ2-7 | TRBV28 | CASSLRTWRYEQYF | TGTGCCAGCAGCCTTAGGACTTGGAGATACGAGCAGTACTTC
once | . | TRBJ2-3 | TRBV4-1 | CASSLSSNTDTQYF | TGCGCCAGCAGCCTCTCTAGCAACACAGATACGCAGTATTTT
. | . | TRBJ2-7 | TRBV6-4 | CASRRRDLSYEQYF | TGTGCCAGCCGGCGCCGGGACTTATCCTACGAGCAGTACTTC
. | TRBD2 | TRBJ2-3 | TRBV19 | CASSTLAGGRTDTQYF | TGTGCCAGTAGTACACTAGCGGGAGGGCGAACAGATACGCAGTATTTT
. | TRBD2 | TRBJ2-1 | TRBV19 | CASSIRRRGLQEQFF | TGTGCCAGTAGTATAAGGAGGAGGGGACTACAGGAGCAGTTCTTC
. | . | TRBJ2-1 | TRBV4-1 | CASSPPGNNEQFF | TGCGCCAGCAGCCCACCGGGGAATAATGAGCAGTTCTTC
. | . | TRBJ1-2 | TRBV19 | CASSPTNSRGGYTF | TGTGCCAGTAGCCCCACGAATTCAAGGGGTGGCTACACCTTC
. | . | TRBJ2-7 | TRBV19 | CASSISGPTYEQYF | TGTGCCAGTAGTATTTCCGGGCCAACCTACGAGCAGTACTTC
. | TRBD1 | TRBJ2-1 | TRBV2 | CASRGQNNEQFF | TGTGCCAGCAGGGGACAGAACAATGAGCAGTTCTTC
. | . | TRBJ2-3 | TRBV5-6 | CASSLGATLSTDTQYF | TGTGCCAGCAGCTTGGGGGCGACACTCAGCACAGATACGCAGTATTTT
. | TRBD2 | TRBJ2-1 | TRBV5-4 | CASRTGTSSLGEQFF | TGTGCCAGCAGAACCGGGACTAGCTCCCTGGGGGAGCAGTTCTTC
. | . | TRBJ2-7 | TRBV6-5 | CASSDASTYEQYF | TGTGCCAGCAGCGACGCCAGTACCTACGAGCAGTACTTC
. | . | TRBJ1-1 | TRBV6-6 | CASSLTNTEAFF | TGTGCCAGCAGTCTTACGAACACTGAAGCTTTCTTT
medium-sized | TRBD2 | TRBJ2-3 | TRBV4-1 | CASSQDARESSTDTQYF | TGCGCCAGCAGCCAAGATGCGCGGGAGAGCTCCACAGATACGCAGTATTTT
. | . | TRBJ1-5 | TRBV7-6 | CASSLARYQPQHF | TGTGCCAGCAGCTTAGCTCGGTACCAGCCCCAGCATTTT
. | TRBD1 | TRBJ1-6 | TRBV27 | CASSPGGQGSPLHF | TGTGCCAGCAGCCCAGGGGGCCAGGGTTCACCCCTCCACTTT
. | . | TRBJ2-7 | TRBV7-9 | CASSITTAADEQYF | TGTGCCAGCAGCATCACCACCGCGGCCGACGAGCAGTACTTC
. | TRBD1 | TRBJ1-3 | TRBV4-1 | CASSQGGQGAFGNTIYF | TGCGCCAGCAGCCAAGGGGGGCAGGGGGCGTTCGGAAACACCATATATTTT
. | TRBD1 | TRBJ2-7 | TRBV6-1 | CASSVLQGESYEQYF | TGTGCCAGCAGTGTCCTACAGGGGGAGTCCTACGAGCAGTACTTC
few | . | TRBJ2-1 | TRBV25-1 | CASSEYNEQFF | TGTGCCAGCAGTGAATACAATGAGCAGTTCTTC